Listed here are 17 T cell receptor beta chains from one sample, sequenced in a study of neurological immune-mediated disorders. TCRdb processed the 5' RACE reads anew with MiXCR; each CDR3 protein has one entry. The data contain about 88,000 distinct CDR3 sequences, roughly 3.5% of them singletons. The sample comprised PBMCs. The origin of the receptors is a woman aged 18-35 years with multiple sclerosis.

This clonotype was counted at least ten times. The chain uses TRBV20-1 and TRBJ2-7, with D tentatively TRBD1 (5 bases). Germline-derived CDR1 and CDR2 are DFQATT and SNEGSKA (reference sequence). This CDR3 spans 15 amino acids. Trimming pared 6 bases from V and 6 bases from J, leaving 24 bases between. The CDR3 here is CSAKPIGQGEREQYF. The CDR3 nucleotides read TGCAGTGCCAAACCCATAGGTCAGGGTGAACGCGAGCAGTACTTC.

This clonotype showed up many times. The J gene is TRBJ2-7, the V gene TRBV4-3, with D possibly matching TRBD1 (7 bases). Germline CDR1 is LGHNA and CDR2 is YSLEER. Between the trimmed V and J ends, which lost 0 bases and 2 bases, there was a span of 14 bases. The CDR3 contains 16 residues. This CDR3 is CASSQDSTGEAYEQYF. The CDR3 bases are TGCGCCAGCAGCCAAGATAGTACAGGGGAGGCCTACGAGCAGTACTTC.

This clonotype showed up just a few times. The chain uses TRBV5-1 and TRBJ2-7, with TRBD1 matching over 11 bases. Germline trimming cut 5 bases from V and 2 bases from J; bases unmatched to any gene: 6. Germline V gene sequence: CDR1 SGHRS, CDR2 YFSETQ. The CDR3 has 15 residues. The CDR3 DNA reads TGCGCCAGCAGTTTTGGACAGGGGGCCGCCTACGAGCAGTACTTC. Its protein is CASSFGQGAAYEQYF. The variable domain in full, completed from reference TRBV5-1 and TRBJ2-7, reads KAGVTQTPRYLIKTRGQQVTLSCSPISGHRSVSWYQQTPGQGLQFLFEYFSETQRNKGNFPGRFSGRQFSNSRSEMNVSTLELGDSALYLCASSFGQGAAYEQYFGPGTRLTVT.

This clonotype was seen many times. V usage is TRBV20-1 and J usage is TRBJ2-1, with 7 nucleotides matching TRBD2. In germline, CDR1 is DFQATT, CDR2 SNEGSKA (reference sequence). The CDR3 sequence is 15 residues long. With V trimmed by 2 bases and J by 4 bases, 8 bases remained unmatched. The CDR3, as DNA: TGCAGTGCTAGATCGGGGGGTCGACTATACAATGAGCAGTTCTTC. Amino acids: CSARSGGRLYNEQFF.

This clonotype came up a few times. V gene TRBV20-1 combines with J gene TRBJ1-6; weak D call: TRBD1 (6 bases). V was cut by 1 base and J by 7 bases, with 17 bases left in between. The CDR3 runs to 16 residues. Germline assignment: CDR1 DFQATT and CDR2 SNEGSKA (reference sequence). The DNA of the CDR3 is TGCAGTGCTAGAGTAGGGGACGGGGGGCTAAATTCACCCCTCCACTTT. Translating gives CSARVGDGGLNSPLHF.

There are many counts of this clonotype. CDR3 DNA: TGTGCCAGCAGTTTAAGTGGCGGAAAACTGTTTTTT. It codes for CASSLSGGKLFF. The chain recombines TRBV12-3 or TRBV12-4 with TRBJ1-4; D call uncertain. The V end lost 2 bases, the J end lost 10 bases, and 8 bases lay between the germline ends. This CDR3 region has 12 residues.

Remarks on this clonotype: Germline is not matched at one junction end, which may reflect a read error. The CDR3 nucleotides read TGCAGTGCTAGAGATCGAGCAAACTACAATGAACAGTTCTTC. Encoded protein: CSARDRANYNEQFF. The chain employs TRBV20-1 and TRBJ2-1; D call uncertain. CDR1 and CDR2 from the germline V gene are DFQATT and SNEGSKA (reference sequence). This CDR3 has 14 amino acids.

This clonotype has a count of ten or more. This rearrangement joins TRBV5-1 to TRBJ2-5; 10 nucleotides match TRBD2. The CDR3 runs 14 residues. After removal of 2 bases from V and 3 bases from J, the junction contained 1 base not matched to a gene. CDR1 and CDR2 (germline): SGHRS, YFSETQ. The CDR3 nucleotides are TGCGCCAGCAGCTTAACTAGCGGGGAAGAGACCCAGTACTTC. Its protein is CASSLTSGEETQYF. Together with reference TRBV5-1 and TRBJ2-5, the CDR3 gives the full variable domain: KAGVTQTPRYLIKTRGQQVTLSCSPISGHRSVSWYQQTPGQGLQFLFEYFSETQRNKGNFPGRFSGRQFSNSRSEMNVSTLELGDSALYLCASSLTSGEETQYFGPGTRLLVL.

This clonotype was observed at least ten times. The genes are TRBV11-1 and TRBJ2-7; 7 bases match TRBD1. Looked up from germline, CDR1 is SGHAT and CDR2 is FQDESV (reference sequence). The CDR3 totals 14 residues. The V and J ends lost 4 bases and 3 bases, in that order; junction bases with no gene match: 6. CDR3 nucleotide sequence: TGTGCCAGCAGCTCTCGGACAGGCCTCTACGAGCAGTACTTC. This sequence encodes CASSSRTGLYEQYF.

Comments on this clonotype: The final CDR3 position lacks the conserved phenylalanine or tryptophan, pointing to a likely read error. The chain carries TRBV24-1 and TRBJ2-3, with D perhaps matching TRBD1 (5 bases). CDR1 and CDR2 (germline): KGHDR, SFDVKD. The CDR3 has 19 amino acids. Deletions cut 7 bases from V and 2 bases from J, with 27 bases between. CDR3 amino acids: CATSKGVFVRAASTDTQYL. The CDR3 bases are TGTGCCACCAGCAAAGGTGTTTTTGTCAGGGCGGCTTCCACAGATACGCAGTATCTT.

This clonotype was counted at least ten times. The rearrangement uses TRBV29-1 and TRBJ2-5, with 9 bases identical to TRBD2. The CDR3 extends over 13 amino acids. Germline trimming cut 4 bases from V and 4 bases from J; bases unmatched to any gene: 4. Germline CDR1 SQVTM, CDR2 ANQGSEA. CDR3 sequence (DNA): TGCAGCGTTGTAGCGGGAGTGCGAGAGACCCAGTACTTC. This sequence encodes CSVVAGVRETQYF.

This clonotype was counted at least ten times. The chain has TRBV7-3 and TRBJ2-5; 9 bases align to TRBD2. The CDR3 is made up of 15 amino acids. The V gene's germline CDR1 is SGHTA and CDR2 FQGTGA. V lost 4 bases and J lost 5; bases outside the gene matches: 8. CDR3 region: CASSSGTSRRETQYF. The CDR3 DNA sequence: TGTGCCAGCAGCTCCGGGACTAGCAGGCGGGAGACCCAGTACTTC.

In its sample, this clonotype was seen many times. The J gene is TRBJ1-2, the V gene TRBV2; D uncertain. CDR1 is SNHLY, CDR2 FYNNEI, per germline. Trimming took 0 bases from V and 2 from J, leaving 4 bases between them. The CDR3 runs to 13 residues. The CDR3, as DNA: TGTGCCAGCAGTGAAGCAGAAAACTATGGCTACACCTTC. It yields the protein CASSEAENYGYTF.

This clonotype came up many times. The CDR3, as DNA: TGCAGCGTTGCTGGCTACGGGAGAGGATTTAATTTCTTC. Amino acid sequence: CSVAGYGRGFNFF. The chain carries TRBV29-1 and TRBJ2-1; weak D call: TRBD2 (6 bases). The CDR3 is 13 amino acids. The germline V gene encodes CDR1 SQVTM and CDR2 ANQGSEA. Trimming removed 4 bases at V and 16 bases at J, with 23 bases between.

This clonotype was found many times. The V gene is TRBV20-1, the J gene TRBJ2-3, with D hard to call. Trimming removed 2 bases at V and 6 bases at J, with 6 bases between. There are 11 residues in the CDR3. From germline, CDR1 is DFQATT and CDR2 SNEGSKA (reference sequence). The CDR3 sequence is CSARRSDTQYF. CDR3 in DNA: TGCAGTGCTAGAAGATCCGATACGCAGTATTTT.

This clonotype showed up many times. V is TRBV12-3 or TRBV12-4 and J is TRBJ2-5; 7 bases align to TRBD1. This CDR3 is built from 15 residues. Trimming removed 4 bases from V and 0 bases from J; junction bases left unmatched: 5. CDR3 nucleotides: TGTGCCAGCAGTTCAGGGGGAACGTACCAAGAGACCCAGTACTTC. It codes for CASSSGGTYQETQYF.

This clonotype was seen at least ten times. The rearrangement uses TRBV20-1 and TRBJ1-2; D remains unclear. Trimming took off 1 base at V and 4 bases at J, with 13 bases between the two ends. The CDR3 length is 14 residues. Germline CDR1 reads DFQATT; CDR2 reads SNEGSKA (reference sequence). The CDR3 region is CSARAPGGAYGYTF. In nucleotides, the CDR3 is TGCAGTGCTAGAGCCCCAGGAGGCGCCTATGGCTACACCTTC.